Each of the 29 T cell receptor beta chains below was sequenced from the same sample in a study of T cell responses to AZD1222 COVID-19 vaccine. Sequencing used immunoSEQ multiplex PCR; TCRdb keeps in-frame clones, though not all of them. The sample has about 120,000 clones, around 85% seen once. This specimen was peripheral blood, taken on day 0 of AZD1222 vaccination. All receptors come from an adult in good health.

V and J are TRBV6-2 or TRBV6-3 and TRBJ2-7, with 7 bases aligning to TRBD1. V shed 5 bases, J shed 3 bases, and the junction held 4 bases outside the gene matches. Germline CDR1 is MNHEY and CDR2 is SVGEGT. The CDR3 runs to 13 residues. The CDR3 DNA follows: TGTGCCAGCAGTAAGGGACAGAACTACGAGCAGTACTTC. Translating it yields CASSKGQNYEQYF.

This chain uses TRBV18 with TRBJ1-2, with 10 bases identical to TRBD1. Looked up from germline, CDR1 is KGHSH and CDR2 is LQKENI. V was clipped by 5 bases and J by 3 bases; unmatched bases: 0. The CDR3 is 13 residues long. The CDR3 loop is CASSGQGDYGYTF. The CDR3 DNA follows: TGTGCCAGCTCAGGACAGGGGGACTATGGCTACACCTTC.

The table lists this clone with a count of one. The chain carries TRBV19 and TRBJ1-1, with D hard to call. The germline CDR1 and CDR2 sequences are LNHDA and SQIVND (reference sequence). The CDR3 loop spans 12 amino acids. V was trimmed by 3 bases and J by 7 bases, leaving 9 bases between them. Here the CDR3 reads CASSIMGNEAFF. The CDR3, as DNA: TGTGCCAGTAGTATTATGGGGAATGAAGCTTTCTTT.

The CDR3 region has the DNA TGTGCCAGTAGTAATGTTGTCGGGGAGCTGTTTTTT. It yields the protein CASSNVVGELFF. This chain uses TRBV19 with TRBJ2-2; D is ambiguous. There are 12 residues in the CDR3. Trimming removed 4 bases from V and 7 bases from J, with 7 bases in between. Germline V gives CDR1 LNHDA, CDR2 SQIVND (reference sequence).

The rearrangement uses TRBV7-2 and TRBJ1-1, with TRBD1 as a possible D gene (6 bases). The germline V gene encodes CDR1 SGHTA and CDR2 FQGNSA. The CDR3 consists of 14 residues. Trimming took off 2 bases at V and 1 base at J, with 8 bases between the two ends. The CDR3 reads CASSLTQGNTEAFF. As DNA, the CDR3 is TGTGCCAGCAGCTTAACACAGGGGAACACTGAAGCTTTCTTT.

This clone showed up just once. The chain combines TRBV27 with TRBJ1-1; perhaps TRBD1 as D (5 bases). Germline lookup yields CDR1 MNHEY and CDR2 SMNVEV (reference sequence). This CDR3 region has 15 residues. V gave up 5 bases and J gave up 1 base, with 14 bases separating them. The CDR3 DNA is TGTGCCAGCAGTCCCGAAGGGACGCCGAACACTGAAGCTTTCTTT. This translates into CASSPEGTPNTEAFF.

The chain uses TRBV19 and TRBJ2-7, with no clear D. V was trimmed by 8 bases and J by 0 bases, leaving 14 bases between them. The germline V gene encodes CDR1 LNHDA and CDR2 SQIVND (reference sequence). This CDR3 region has 14 residues. This CDR3 reads CASGSVTNSYEQYF. In nucleotides, the CDR3 is TGTGCCAGTGGGTCCGTGACAAACTCCTACGAGCAGTACTTC.

The gene calls are TRBV6-5 and TRBJ2-7; D assignment may be TRBD1 or TRBD2 (5 bases each). The germline CDR1 and CDR2 sequences are MNHEY and SVGAGI. The CDR3 consists of 15 residues. Deletions cut 2 bases from V and 2 bases from J, with 13 bases between. CDR3 DNA sequence: TGTGCCAGCAGTTACAGGGATGGGGGAGCCTACGAGCAGTACTTC. It specifies CASSYRDGGAYEQYF.

V and J are TRBV6-5 and TRBJ2-7; the D is unclear. The CDR3 loop spans 13 amino acids. CDR1 is MNHEY, CDR2 SVGAGI, per germline. V was cut by 6 bases and J by 2 bases, with 11 bases left in between. DNA for the CDR3: TGTGCCAGCAGCCCCGGGCCCACCTACGAGCAGTACTTC. Its translation is CASSPGPTYEQYF.

This chain links TRBV30 with TRBJ1-2; no clear D. Trimming took off 2 bases at V and 7 bases at J, with 14 bases between the two ends. The CDR3 spans 13 residues. CDR1 GTSNPN and CDR2 SVGIG come from the germline V gene (reference sequence). The CDR3 reads CAWSMISQSGYTF. The CDR3 coding sequence is TGTGCCTGGAGTATGATAAGTCAGAGTGGCTACACCTTC. Complete variable domain (other parts from reference TRBV30 and TRBJ1-2): SQTIHQWPATLVQPVGSPLSLECTVEGTSNPNLYWYRQAAGRGLQLLFYSVGIGQISSEVPQNLSASRPQDRQFILSSKKLLLSDSGFYLCAWSMISQSGYTFGSGTRLTVV.

This clone showed up just once. The CDR3 spells CATSDGELQVSSQHF. CDR3 DNA sequence: TGTGCCACCAGTGATGGGGAATTACAGGTCTCGTCCCAGCATTTT. The chain recombines TRBV24-1 with TRBJ1-5; maybe TRBD1 (5 bases). The CDR3 has 15 residues. Trimming removed 3 bases from V and 11 bases from J, with 19 bases in between. Germline V gives CDR1 KGHDR, CDR2 SFDVKD.

The rearrangement uses TRBV25-1 and TRBJ1-5; 7 bases are shared with TRBD1. With 5 bases clipped from V and 4 bases from J, the junction kept 11 bases outside the gene matches. This CDR3 contains 16 residues. Germline loops: CDR1 MGHDK, CDR2 SYGVNS. The CDR3 nucleotides read TGTGCCAGCAGTTCAGACAGGGACGATAGAAATCAGCCCCAGCATTTT. This translates into CASSSDRDDRNQPQHF.

The V call is TRBV27, the J call TRBJ1-1; possibly TRBD1 for D (5 bases). Per germline, CDR1 MNHEY and CDR2 SMNVEV (reference sequence). The CDR3 totals 14 residues. Trimming left V 8 bases short and J 1 base short, with 14 bases between. The CDR3 is CASGTNDRNTEAFF. The CDR3 region has the DNA TGTGCCAGCGGTACTAACGACAGGAACACTGAAGCTTTCTTT.

In its sample, this clone was seen a few times. The chain has TRBV2 and TRBJ1-6, with D perhaps matching TRBD1 (6 bases). CDR1 and CDR2 (germline): SNHLY, FYNNEI. Between the trimmed V and J ends, which lost 2 bases and 5 bases, there was a span of 7 bases. This CDR3 is built from 14 residues. CDR3 in amino acids: CASSERQDNSPLHF. The CDR3 nucleotides are TGTGCCAGCAGTGAACGACAGGATAATTCACCCCTCCACTTT.

The CDR3 here is CASSLGTRVPGYTF. Written as DNA, the CDR3 is TGTGCCAGCAGCTTGGGAACCAGGGTTCCTGGCTACACCTTC. J is TRBJ1-2 and V is TRBV5-6; a possible D gene is TRBD1 (5 bases). V gave up 0 bases and J gave up 7 bases, with 13 bases separating them. The CDR3 loop spans 14 amino acids. Germline assignment: CDR1 SGHDT and CDR2 YYEEEE. Combining the CDR3 with reference TRBV5-6 and TRBJ1-2 gives the whole variable domain DAGVTQSPTHLIKTRGQQVTLRCSPKSGHDTVSWYQQALGQGPQFIFQYYEEEERQRGNFPDRFSGHQFPNYSSELNVNALLLGDSALYLCASSLGTRVPGYTFGSGTRLTVV.

The rearrangement links TRBV6-2 or TRBV6-3 to TRBJ1-1, with D unresolved. Per the germline V gene, CDR1 is MNHEY and CDR2 is SVGEGT. The CDR3 is 14 amino acids. Trimming shortened V by 2 bases and J by 0 bases, and 7 bases separated the two germline ends. CDR3 DNA: TGTGCCAGCAGTTACAGCGGGATGAACACTGAAGCTTTCTTT. Amino acids: CASSYSGMNTEAFF.

Here the CDR3 DNA reads TGTGCCAGCAGTGAATTTACAGGGGTAAATGAAAAACTGTTTTTT. Amino acids: CASSEFTGVNEKLFF. The chain joins TRBV6-1 to TRBJ1-4; 7 bases match TRBD1. The germline V gene has CDR1 MNHNS and CDR2 SASEGT. V was clipped by 2 bases and J by 5 bases; unmatched bases: 5. The CDR3 covers 15 residues.

The chain couples TRBV5-4 to TRBJ2-1; tentative D call: TRBD2 (6 bases). Germline CDR1 is SGHNT and CDR2 is YYREEE (reference sequence). V was pared by 2 bases and J by 8 bases, with 11 bases between. The CDR3 contains 13 residues. CDR3 bases: TGTGCCAGCAGCTTTTACGCTAGCGATGAGCAGTTCTTC. Amino acid sequence: CASSFYASDEQFF.

Turning to this clone: One end of the junction does not line up with germline, which may come from a read error. CDR3 DNA: TGCGCCAGCAGTCAAGATGGTTGGGCGAACTATGGCTACACCTTC. Protein sequence: CASSQDGWANYGYTF. The rearrangement links TRBV4-1 to TRBJ1-2; no clear D. The germline gives CDR1 MGHRA, CDR2 YSYEKL. This CDR3 contains 15 residues.

The chain joins TRBV27 to TRBJ2-7; 12 nucleotides agree with TRBD2. V was pared by 6 bases and J by 2 bases, with 17 bases of the junction left unmatched. Looked up from germline, CDR1 is MNHEY and CDR2 is SMNVEV (reference sequence). This CDR3 spans 19 amino acids. The CDR3 DNA reads as TGTGCCAGCAGCTTGAAGGACCCCGGACTAGCGGGGTTCCCCTACGAGCAGTACTTC. This translates into CASSLKDPGLAGFPYEQYF.

The chain couples TRBV6-1 to TRBJ2-2; 12 bases agree with TRBD2. The CDR3 has 16 amino acids. Looked up from germline, CDR1 is MNHNS and CDR2 is SASEGT. Losses at the gene ends were 4 bases for V and 5 bases for J; bases not matched to a gene: 5. The CDR3 nucleotides read TGTGCCAGCAGTGGCCGACTAGCGGGAGAAACCGGGGAGCTGTTTTTT. This encodes CASSGRLAGETGELFF.

The V and J genes are TRBV6-1 and TRBJ1-6; D gene unclear. V was pared by 6 bases and J by 7 bases, with 10 bases between. The CDR3 contains 13 residues. Germline CDR1 reads MNHNS; CDR2 reads SASEGT. The chain's CDR3 is CASRTWRNSPLHF. The CDR3 DNA sequence: TGTGCCAGCAGGACGTGGCGGAATTCACCCCTCCACTTT.

The J gene is TRBJ1-1, the V gene TRBV6-5, with TRBD1 as a possible D gene (6 bases). Germline CDR1 MNHEY, CDR2 SVGAGI. The V and J ends lost 5 bases and 1 base respectively, with 8 bases between them. This CDR3 spans 13 amino acids. In DNA, the CDR3 is TGTGCCAGCAGTAACAGGGAGAACACTGAAGCTTTCTTT. It codes for CASSNRENTEAFF.

The V gene is TRBV11-3, the J gene TRBJ2-5, with D possibly matching TRBD1 (5 bases). The germline V and J ends were trimmed by 3 bases and 5 bases, with 10 bases remaining between them. Germline lookup yields CDR1 SGHNT and CDR2 YENEEA. The CDR3 covers 13 residues. Here the CDR3 DNA reads TGTGCCAGCAGCTTCCCAGGGTCGGAGACCCAGTACTTC. It encodes CASSFPGSETQYF.

This clone was observed once. The chain employs TRBV30 and TRBJ1-6; D is possibly TRBD1 (5 bases). Trimming removed 2 bases from V and 7 bases from J, with 9 bases in between. Germline values: CDR1 GTSNPN, CDR2 SVGIG (reference sequence). This CDR3 has 13 amino acids. In DNA form, the CDR3 reads TGTGCCTGGAGTTTTCGGGGGAATTCACCCCTCCACTTT. It encodes CAWSFRGNSPLHF.

The V call is TRBV25-1, the J call TRBJ1-2; a possible D gene is TRBD1 (5 bases). Trimming left V 4 bases short and J 4 bases short, with 13 bases between. Germline V lookup: CDR1 MGHDK, CDR2 SYGVNS. The CDR3 length is 14 residues. CDR3: CASSASTESYGYTF. The CDR3 bases are TGTGCCAGCAGTGCCTCGACAGAGAGCTATGGCTACACCTTC.

The chain carries TRBV5-8 and TRBJ1-4; D gene ambiguous. Germline CDR1 is SGHTS and CDR2 is YDEGEE. The CDR3 length is 13 residues. V was cut by 4 bases and J by 5 bases, with 9 bases left in between. CDR3 region: CASSLIGNEKLFF. In DNA form, the CDR3 reads TGTGCCAGCAGCCTTATCGGGAATGAAAAACTGTTTTTT.

V is TRBV2 and J is TRBJ1-2; tentatively, D is TRBD1 (6 bases). Trimming removed 4 bases at V and 5 bases at J, with 14 bases between. The CDR3 is 14 amino acids. The V gene's germline CDR1 is SNHLY and CDR2 FYNNEI. CDR3 amino acids: CASSAAGDVYGYTF. In DNA, the CDR3 is TGTGCCAGCAGTGCGGCAGGGGATGTTTATGGCTACACCTTC. Together with reference TRBV2 and TRBJ1-2, the CDR3 gives the full variable domain: EPEVTQTPSHQVTQMGQEVILRCVPISNHLYFYWYRQILGQKVEFLVSFYNNEISEKSEIFDDQFSVERPDGSNFTLKIRSTKLEDSAMYFCASSAAGDVYGYTFGSGTRLTVV.

The chain uses TRBV4-3 and TRBJ2-3; 9 bases map to TRBD2. The CDR3 spans 16 residues. V lost 0 bases and J lost 6; bases outside the gene matches: 7. Looked up from germline, CDR1 is LGHNA and CDR2 is YSLEER. CDR3 DNA sequence: TGCGCCAGCAGCCAAGATCTCGCGGGAGGGGCCGATACGCAGTATTTT. Translated, it gives CASSQDLAGGADTQYF.